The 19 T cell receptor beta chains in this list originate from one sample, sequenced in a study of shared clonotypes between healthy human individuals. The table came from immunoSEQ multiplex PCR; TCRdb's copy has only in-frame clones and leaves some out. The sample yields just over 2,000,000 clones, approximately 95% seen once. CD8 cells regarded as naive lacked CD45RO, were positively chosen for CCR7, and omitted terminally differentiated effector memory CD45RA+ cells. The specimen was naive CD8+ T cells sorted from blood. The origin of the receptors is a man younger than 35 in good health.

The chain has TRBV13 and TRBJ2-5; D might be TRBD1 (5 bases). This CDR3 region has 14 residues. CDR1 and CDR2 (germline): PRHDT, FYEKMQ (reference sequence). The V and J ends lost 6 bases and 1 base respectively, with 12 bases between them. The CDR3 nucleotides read TGTGCCAGCAGTCCTAGACAGAGCCAAGAGACCCAGTACTTC. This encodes CASSPRQSQETQYF.

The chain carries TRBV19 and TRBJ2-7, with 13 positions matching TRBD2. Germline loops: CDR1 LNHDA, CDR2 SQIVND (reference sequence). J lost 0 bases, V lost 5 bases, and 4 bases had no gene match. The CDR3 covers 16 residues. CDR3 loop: CASSGLAGVPSYEQYF. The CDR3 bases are TGTGCCAGTAGTGGACTAGCGGGGGTCCCCTCCTACGAGCAGTACTTC.

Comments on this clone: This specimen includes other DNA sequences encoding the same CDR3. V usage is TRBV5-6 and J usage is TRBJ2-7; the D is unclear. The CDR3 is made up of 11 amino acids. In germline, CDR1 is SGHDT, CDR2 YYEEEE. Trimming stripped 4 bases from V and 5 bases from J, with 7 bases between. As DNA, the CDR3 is TGTGCCAGCAGCCTCGACCACGAGCAGTACTTC. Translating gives CASSLDHEQYF.

The DNA of the CDR3 is TGTGCCAGCAGCAAGATTGGACAGGGAAATGAAAAACTGTTTTTT. This sequence encodes CASSKIGQGNEKLFF. The rearrangement uses TRBV21-1 and TRBJ1-4; the table calls TRBD1, which could not be checked here. TRBV21-1 corresponds to a pseudogene. The CDR3 has 15 amino acids.

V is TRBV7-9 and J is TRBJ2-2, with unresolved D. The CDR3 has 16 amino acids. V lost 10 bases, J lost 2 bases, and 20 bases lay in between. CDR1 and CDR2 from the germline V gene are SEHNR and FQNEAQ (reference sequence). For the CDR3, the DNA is TGTGCCACCTTTGCCGTGGCACGGGTAAACACCGGGGAGCTGTTTTTT. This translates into CATFAVARVNTGELFF.

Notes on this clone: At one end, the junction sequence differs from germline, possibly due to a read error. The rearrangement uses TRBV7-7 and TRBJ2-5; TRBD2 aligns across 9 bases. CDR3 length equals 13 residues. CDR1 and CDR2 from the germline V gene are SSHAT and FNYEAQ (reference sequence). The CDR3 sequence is CASSLAGRETQYF. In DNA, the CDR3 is TGTGCTAGCAGCCTAGCGGGACGAGAGACCCAGTACTTC.

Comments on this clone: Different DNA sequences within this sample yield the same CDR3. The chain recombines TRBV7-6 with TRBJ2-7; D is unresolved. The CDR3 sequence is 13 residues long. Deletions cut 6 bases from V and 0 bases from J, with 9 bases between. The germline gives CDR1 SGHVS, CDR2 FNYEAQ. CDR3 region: CASSPGLSYEQYF. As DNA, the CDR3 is TGTGCCAGCAGTCCGGGCCTCTCCTACGAGCAGTACTTC.

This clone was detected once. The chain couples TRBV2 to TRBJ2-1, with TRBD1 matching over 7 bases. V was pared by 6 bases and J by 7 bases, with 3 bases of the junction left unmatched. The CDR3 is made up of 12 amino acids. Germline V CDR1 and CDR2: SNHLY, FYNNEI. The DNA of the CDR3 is TGTGCCAGCAGCGGGACAGTTAATGAGCAGTTCTTC. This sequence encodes CASSGTVNEQFF.

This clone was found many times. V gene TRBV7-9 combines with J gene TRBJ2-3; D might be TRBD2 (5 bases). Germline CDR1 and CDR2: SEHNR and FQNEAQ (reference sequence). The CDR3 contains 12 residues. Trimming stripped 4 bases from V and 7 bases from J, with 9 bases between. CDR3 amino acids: CASSSSDYTQYF. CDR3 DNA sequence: TGTGCCAGCAGCTCGTCGGACTATACGCAGTATTTT.

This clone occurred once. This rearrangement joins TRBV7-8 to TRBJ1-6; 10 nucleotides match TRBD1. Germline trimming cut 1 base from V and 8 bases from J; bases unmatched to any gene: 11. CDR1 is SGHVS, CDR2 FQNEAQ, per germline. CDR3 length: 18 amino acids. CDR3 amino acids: CASSLEGQGFIVDSPLHF. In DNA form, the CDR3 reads TGTGCCAGCAGCTTAGAGGGACAGGGGTTTATCGTGGATTCACCCCTCCACTTT.

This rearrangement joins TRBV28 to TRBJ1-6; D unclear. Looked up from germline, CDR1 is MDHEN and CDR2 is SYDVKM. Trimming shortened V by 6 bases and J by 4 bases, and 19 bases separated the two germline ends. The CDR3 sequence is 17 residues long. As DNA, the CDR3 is TGTGCCAGCAGCCGAACTGGGGTTGGCTTATATAATTCACCCCTCCACTTT. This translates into CASSRTGVGLYNSPLHF.

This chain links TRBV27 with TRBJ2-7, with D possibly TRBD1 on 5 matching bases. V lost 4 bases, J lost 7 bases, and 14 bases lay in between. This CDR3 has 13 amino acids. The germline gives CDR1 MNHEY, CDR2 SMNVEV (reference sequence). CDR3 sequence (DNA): TGTGCCAGCAGTTCGTCGACAGCTAGAGAGCAGTACTTC. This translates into CASSSSTAREQYF.

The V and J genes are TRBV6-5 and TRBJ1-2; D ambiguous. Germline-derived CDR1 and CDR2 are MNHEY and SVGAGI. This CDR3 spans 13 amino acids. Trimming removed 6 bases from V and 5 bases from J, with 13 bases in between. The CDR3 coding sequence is TGTGCCAGCAGCCAGACCGAAGGTTATGGCTACACCTTC. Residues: CASSQTEGYGYTF.

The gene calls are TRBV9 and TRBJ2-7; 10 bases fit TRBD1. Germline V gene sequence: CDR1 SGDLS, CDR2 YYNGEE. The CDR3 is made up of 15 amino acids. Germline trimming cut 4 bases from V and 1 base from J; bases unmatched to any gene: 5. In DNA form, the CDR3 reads TGTGCCAGCAGCATCGGGACAGGGGCGTCCTACGAGCAGTACTTC. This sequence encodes CASSIGTGASYEQYF.

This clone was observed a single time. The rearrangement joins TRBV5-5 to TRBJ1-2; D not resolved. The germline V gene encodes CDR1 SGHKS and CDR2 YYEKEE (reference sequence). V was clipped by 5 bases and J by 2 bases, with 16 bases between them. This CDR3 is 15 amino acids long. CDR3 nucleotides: TGTGCCAGCAGAAACGAGGCTTTCCTAAACTATGGCTACACCTTC. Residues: CASRNEAFLNYGYTF.

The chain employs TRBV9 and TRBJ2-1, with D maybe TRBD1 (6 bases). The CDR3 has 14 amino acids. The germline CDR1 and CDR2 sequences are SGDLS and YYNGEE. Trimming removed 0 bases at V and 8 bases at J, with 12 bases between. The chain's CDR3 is CASSVEGHRDEQFF. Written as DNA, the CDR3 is TGTGCCAGCAGCGTAGAGGGACACAGGGATGAGCAGTTCTTC. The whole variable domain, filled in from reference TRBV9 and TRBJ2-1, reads DSGVTQTPKHLITATGQRVTLRCSPRSGDLSVYWYQQSLDQGLQFLIQYYNGEERAKGNILERFSAQQFPDLHSELNLSSLELGDSALYFCASSVEGHRDEQFFGPGTRLTVL.

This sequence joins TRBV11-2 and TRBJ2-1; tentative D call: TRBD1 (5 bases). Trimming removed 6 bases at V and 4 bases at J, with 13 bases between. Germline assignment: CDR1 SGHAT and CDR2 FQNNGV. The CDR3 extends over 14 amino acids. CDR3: CASRLTENYNEQFF. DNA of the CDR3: TGTGCCAGCAGACTGACAGAAAATTACAATGAGCAGTTCTTC.

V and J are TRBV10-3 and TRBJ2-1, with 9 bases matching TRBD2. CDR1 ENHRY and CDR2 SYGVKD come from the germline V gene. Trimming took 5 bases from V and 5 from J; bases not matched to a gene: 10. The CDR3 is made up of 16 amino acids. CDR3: CAISLSGLAPNNEQFF. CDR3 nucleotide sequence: TGTGCCATCAGTCTTTCCGGACTAGCGCCGAACAATGAGCAGTTCTTC.

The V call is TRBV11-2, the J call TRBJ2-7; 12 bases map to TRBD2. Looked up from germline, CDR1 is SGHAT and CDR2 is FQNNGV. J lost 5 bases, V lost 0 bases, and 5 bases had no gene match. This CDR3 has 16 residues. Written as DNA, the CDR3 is TGTGCCAGCAGCTTAGACCTAGCGGGAGGGCCCCACGAGCAGTACTTC. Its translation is CASSLDLAGGPHEQYF.